The 29 T cell receptor beta chains below were found in one sample sequenced in a study of T cells in Graves' hyperthyroidism and ophthalmopathy. RNA transcripts served as the template for amplifying TCR beta CDR3 regions. First-round RT-PCR targeting the TCR CDR3 was performed with the HTBI primer set. A single record per CDR3 protein comes from TCRdb applying MiXCR to the multiplex PCR reads. The profile covers a few hundred thousand distinct CDR3 sequences, with 15% to 18% appearing a single time and under 7.5% taken by the ten largest. The material sequenced was blood. These receptors were collected from a woman aged 25 to 39 with Graves' hyperthyroidism.

This clonotype has a count of ten or more. The genes are TRBV7-2 and TRBJ2-4; no firm D call. Looked up from germline, CDR1 is SGHTA and CDR2 is FQGNSA. V lost 1 base to trimming and J lost 3 bases, with 10 bases between them. The CDR3 consists of 15 residues. The CDR3 DNA follows: TGTGCCAGCAGCTTAGTCGTCCAGTTCAAAAACATTCAGTACTTC. Amino acids: CASSLVVQFKNIQYF.

CDR3 in DNA: TGCAGTGCTAGGGCAGTACCCAACATTGGACCCCTCCACTTT. This encodes CSARAVPNIGPLHF. The chain is built from TRBV20-1 and TRBJ1-6; no reliable D call. From germline, CDR1 is DFQATT and CDR2 SNEGSKA (reference sequence). The CDR3 extends over 14 amino acids. V dropped 3 bases and J dropped 12 bases, with 18 bases sitting between them.

There are many counts of this clonotype. This chain joins TRBV12-5 and TRBJ2-1, with a possible D match to TRBD1 (7 bases). Between the trimmed V and J ends, which lost 6 bases and 0 bases, there was a span of 12 bases. The CDR3 runs to 15 residues. Germline values: CDR1 LGHNT, CDR2 FRNRAP. This CDR3 is CASGRDRYSYNEQFF. In DNA form, the CDR3 reads TGTGCTAGTGGGCGGGACAGATACTCCTACAATGAGCAGTTCTTC.

This clonotype was counted between two and nine times. The rearrangement links TRBV19 to TRBJ2-7, with 8 bases that match TRBD2. Germline assignment: CDR1 LNHDA and CDR2 SQIVND (reference sequence). Trimming removed 4 bases from V and 4 bases from J; junction bases left unmatched: 9. The CDR3 contains 15 residues. The DNA for the CDR3 is TGTGCCAGTAGTAGGACCGGGACTAGAGAGTACGAGCAGTACTTC. It translates to CASSRTGTREYEQYF. Using reference TRBV19 and TRBJ2-7 for the parts outside the CDR3, the full variable domain is DGGITQSPKYLFRKEGQNVTLSCEQNLNHDAMYWYRQDPGQGLRLIYYSQIVNDFQKGDIAEGYSVSREKKESFPLTVTSAQKNPTAFYLCASSRTGTREYEQYFGPGTRLTVT.

With regard to this clonotype: A read error may account for a junction end that differs from germline. This chain uses TRBV7-7 with TRBJ2-3; 7 bases agree with TRBD2. The CDR3 consists of 13 residues. From germline, CDR1 is SSHAT and CDR2 FNYEAQ (reference sequence). CDR3 region: CASSTSATDTRYF. In nucleotides, the CDR3 is TGTGCTAGCAGCACTAGCGCCACAGATACGCGGTATTTT.

There are a few counts of this clonotype. The J gene is TRBJ2-1, the V gene TRBV3-1; D possibly corresponds to TRBD2 (6 bases). CDR3 size: 15 residues. Germline lookup yields CDR1 LGHDT and CDR2 YNNKEL (reference sequence). Trimming left V 1 base short and J 6 bases short, with 13 bases between. The CDR3 DNA follows: TGTGCCAGCAGCCAAGGAGCCGGGGGAAGCAATGAGCAGTTCTTC. Amino acids: CASSQGAGGSNEQFF.

The chain employs TRBV7-3 and TRBJ2-3; D is perhaps TRBD2 (5 bases). Deletions cut 5 bases from V and 6 bases from J, with 12 bases between. This CDR3 has 13 residues. Germline V gene lookup returns CDR1 SGHTA and CDR2 FQGTGA. CDR3 bases: TGTGCCAGCAGCCGGGGTCGGGCGGATACGCAGTATTTT. It yields the protein CASSRGRADTQYF.

In its sample, this clonotype was seen many times. This chain uses TRBV20-1 with TRBJ2-3; tentative D call: TRBD2 (6 bases). The V gene lost 0 bases and the J gene lost 3 bases, with 13 bases spanning the gap. This CDR3 has 15 amino acids. Germline V gene sequence: CDR1 DFQATT, CDR2 SNEGSKA (reference sequence). Written as DNA, the CDR3 is TGCAGTGCTAGAGATTACTCCGCGGGAACAGATACGCAGTATTTT. It is translated as CSARDYSAGTDTQYF.

This clonotype occurred a few times. The chain couples TRBV9 to TRBJ2-7; D remains unclear. The germline V gene has CDR1 SGDLS and CDR2 YYNGEE. Trimming shortened V by 0 bases and J by 2 bases, and 15 bases separated the two germline ends. CDR3 size: 16 residues. CDR3 DNA: TGTGCCAGCAGCGTAGCTACCCGGGCACCCACCTACGAGCAGTACTTC. Its protein is CASSVATRAPTYEQYF.

This clonotype was recorded many times. The chain has TRBV5-6 and TRBJ2-7; 7 bases match TRBD2. Germline assignment: CDR1 SGHDT and CDR2 YYEEEE. CDR3 length: 13 amino acids. V lost 3 bases to trimming and J lost 3 bases; unmatched junction nucleotides: 3. The CDR3 sequence: CASSSSGVYEQYF. The CDR3 nucleotides read TGTGCCAGCAGCTCGAGCGGGGTCTACGAGCAGTACTTC.

This clonotype was counted only a few times. The chain combines TRBV4-3 with TRBJ2-4; 15 bases align to TRBD2. Germline values: CDR1 LGHNA, CDR2 YSLEER. V shed 4 bases and J 3 bases; nucleotides not matched to a gene: 10. The CDR3 length is 19 residues. For the CDR3, the DNA is TGCGCCAGCAGCCCCTCCGGACTAGCGGGAGGGCGTGACAAAAACATTCAGTACTTC. Translation: CASSPSGLAGGRDKNIQYF.

This clonotype has ten or more counts. The chain combines TRBV15 with TRBJ1-2; possible D gene TRBD1, 6 bases. Trimming pared 6 bases from V and 0 bases from J, leaving 17 bases between. Germline V lookup: CDR1 LNHNV, CDR2 YYDKDF (reference sequence). The CDR3 contains 16 residues. The CDR3 DNA sequence: TGTGCCACCAGGGACAGAACCCCGAGGGCTAACTATGGCTACACCTTC. Amino acids: CATRDRTPRANYGYTF. The full variable domain, completed using reference TRBV15 and TRBJ1-2, is DAMVIQNPRYQVTQFGKPVTLSCSQTLNHNVMYWYQQKSSQAPKLLFHYYDKDFNNEADTPDNFQSRRPNTSFCFLDIRSPGLGDTAMYLCATRDRTPRANYGYTFGSGTRLTVV.

The chain joins TRBV6-2 or TRBV6-3 to TRBJ2-7, with 12 bases that match TRBD2. V was pared by 2 bases and J by 4 bases, with 9 bases of the junction left unmatched. Germline assignment: CDR1 MNHEY and CDR2 SVGEGT. The CDR3 runs to 17 residues. CDR3 nucleotide sequence: TGTGCCAGCAGTTACCCGACTCGGACTAGCGGGACATACGAGCAGTACTTC. Translation gives CASSYPTRTSGTYEQYF.

This clonotype has at least ten counts. This chain links TRBV7-8 with TRBJ2-3; D ambiguous. The CDR3 has 13 amino acids. Germline assignment: CDR1 SGHVS and CDR2 FQNEAQ. The V end lost 4 bases, the J end lost 6 bases, and 11 bases lay between the germline ends. This CDR3 is CASSSRTWDTQYF. The CDR3 DNA sequence: TGTGCCAGCAGCTCGCGAACATGGGATACGCAGTATTTT.

The chain employs TRBV19 and TRBJ2-7; D is possibly TRBD1 (6 bases). With 6 bases removed from V and 5 bases from J, the gap between germline ends came to 17 bases. This CDR3 has 14 amino acids. The germline CDR1 and CDR2 sequences are LNHDA and SQIVND (reference sequence). CDR3 coding DNA: TGTGCCAGTAGGCCCGTAGGGGGAGCGGACGAGCAGTACTTC. Translation gives CASRPVGGADEQYF.

This clonotype has a count of ten or more. As DNA, the CDR3 is TGCAGTGCTAGAGCCCCGGACACGCAAGAGACCCAGTACTTC. Its protein product is CSARAPDTQETQYF. This chain uses TRBV20-1 with TRBJ2-5; tentative D call: TRBD1 (5 bases). CDR3 length: 14 amino acids. V was pared by 1 base and J by 2 bases, with 11 bases between. Germline V gene data show CDR1 as DFQATT and CDR2 as SNEGSKA (reference sequence).

This clonotype has ten or more counts. The J gene is TRBJ2-1, the V gene TRBV28; 9 bases align to TRBD2. Germline CDR1 MDHEN, CDR2 SYDVKM. The trim removed 5 bases at V and 8 bases at J, leaving 4 bases unmatched. The CDR3 consists of 13 residues. This CDR3 is CASSHRTSDEQFF. The CDR3 DNA reads as TGTGCCAGCAGTCACCGGACTAGCGATGAGCAGTTCTTC.

This clonotype was recorded at least ten times. V is TRBV12-3 or TRBV12-4 and J is TRBJ2-7; TRBD2 matches at 7 bases. The CDR3 spans 15 residues. V dropped 4 bases and J dropped 0; count of bases not matched to a gene: 6. CDR3 DNA sequence: TGTGCCAGCAGTTGGGGCGGGGACTACTCCTACGAGCAGTACTTC. Translated: CASSWGGDYSYEQYF.

This clonotype was seen ten or more times. The rearrangement joins TRBV7-2 to TRBJ1-6; D not certain. The ends were cut back, 5 bases at V and 10 bases at J, with 15 bases in the middle. The germline CDR1 and CDR2 sequences are SGHTA and FQGNSA. The CDR3 consists of 14 residues. The CDR3 region is CASSPHIGYSPLHF. The CDR3, as DNA: TGTGCCAGCAGCCCCCATATTGGGTACTCACCCCTCCACTTT.

This clonotype appeared many times. The chain has TRBV11-2 and TRBJ2-7; 8 bases line up with TRBD2. With 5 bases clipped from V and 3 bases from J, the junction kept 9 bases outside the gene matches. The CDR3 spans 15 residues. CDR1 is SGHAT, CDR2 FQNNGV, per germline. Here the CDR3 reads CASSPGGGSGYEQYF. The DNA of the CDR3 is TGTGCCAGCAGCCCCGGGGGGGGCTCTGGCTACGAGCAGTACTTC.

This clonotype was observed many times. The V call is TRBV30, the J call TRBJ1-5, with D unclear. This CDR3 comprises 12 residues. Germline loops: CDR1 GTSNPN, CDR2 SVGIG (reference sequence). Trimming removed 4 bases at V and 0 bases at J, with 4 bases between. The CDR3 here is CAWKVSNQPQHF. The CDR3 bases are TGTGCCTGGAAGGTTAGCAATCAGCCCCAGCATTTT.

This chain uses TRBV5-1 with TRBJ2-7; 10 bases are shared with TRBD2. CDR1 and CDR2 (germline): SGHRS, YFSETQ. The CDR3 extends over 13 amino acids. V lost 4 bases and J lost 7; bases outside the gene matches: 5. In DNA, the CDR3 is TGCGCCAGCAGCCGGACTAGCGGCAATGAGCAGTACTTC. Amino acids: CASSRTSGNEQYF.

This clonotype has a count of ten or more. V is TRBV27 and J is TRBJ2-3, with 8 bases fitting TRBD2. CDR1 and CDR2 (germline): MNHEY, SMNVEV (reference sequence). The CDR3 has 14 residues. Losses at the gene ends were 8 bases for V and 2 bases for J; bases not matched to a gene: 6. CDR3 protein: CASRSGTFTDTQYF. The CDR3 DNA reads as TGTGCCAGCCGTAGCGGGACCTTCACAGATACGCAGTATTTT.

This clonotype was observed at least ten times. V usage is TRBV6-1 and J usage is TRBJ1-5; D ambiguous. With 4 bases removed from V and 0 bases from J, the gap between germline ends came to 10 bases. Germline V CDR1 and CDR2: MNHNS, SASEGT. The CDR3 contains 15 residues. The CDR3 bases are TGTGCCAGCAGTGTGTCACACTATAGCAATCAGCCCCAGCATTTT. Amino acids: CASSVSHYSNQPQHF.

This clonotype was observed a few times. V usage is TRBV20-1 and J usage is TRBJ1-4; 7 positions match TRBD1. CDR3 length equals 12 residues. Germline V gene lookup returns CDR1 DFQATT and CDR2 SNEGSKA (reference sequence). J lost 6 bases, V lost 6 bases, and 4 bases had no gene match. The CDR3 coding sequence is TGCAGTGCCGTAGGGACAGATGAAAAACTGTTTTTT. Amino acids: CSAVGTDEKLFF.

This clonotype was counted at least ten times. The chain combines TRBV28 with TRBJ2-7; 9 bases are a match to TRBD2. With 2 bases clipped from V and 6 bases from J, the junction kept 23 bases outside the gene matches. Germline assignment: CDR1 MDHEN and CDR2 SYDVKM. There are 20 residues in the CDR3. The DNA of the CDR3 is TGTGCCAGCAGTTTAGAGTCTAGCGGGACCGCCGGGTTAAAACGTTCCGAGCAGTACTTC. It translates to CASSLESSGTAGLKRSEQYF.

This clonotype came up many times. The chain uses TRBV6-1 and TRBJ2-2, with 14 nucleotides matching TRBD2. The junction had 4 bases not matched to a gene; V was cut back by 4 bases and J by 9 bases. CDR3 length equals 15 residues. From germline, CDR1 is MNHNS and CDR2 SASEGT. The DNA of the CDR3 is TGTGCCAGCAGTGGGACTAGCGGGAGGACGCGGGAGCTGTTTTTT. Protein product: CASSGTSGRTRELFF.

V and J are TRBV6-5 and TRBJ2-2; D is unresolved. CDR3 size: 15 residues. With 0 bases removed from V and 4 bases from J, the gap between germline ends came to 9 bases. CDR1 is MNHEY and CDR2 is SVGAGI in the germline V gene. For the CDR3, the DNA is TGTGCCAGCAGTTACTCATCTCCGGGCACCGGGGAGCTGTTTTTT. Encoded protein: CASSYSSPGTGELFF.

This clonotype was recorded at least ten times. This rearrangement joins TRBV6-1 to TRBJ1-5, with D possibly TRBD1 on 5 matching bases. V lost 2 bases and J 3 bases, leaving 14 bases between the germline ends. Germline values: CDR1 MNHNS, CDR2 SASEGT. The CDR3 totals 16 residues. Written as DNA, the CDR3 is TGTGCCAGCAGTGAAAATTTTTCAGGGAACAATCAGCCCCAGCATTTT. It encodes CASSENFSGNNQPQHF.